This T cell receptor (beta chain) was recorded in a study of blood T cell repertoires in COVID-19. Study context: Italy, Spain and the United States were the sources of the convalescent and acute COVID-19 samples. T cells, B-cell-depleted T cells, or PBMCs supplied cDNA or gDNA.

The ends lost 5 bases at V and 8 bases at J; junction bases unmatched: 4. This CDR3 comprises 14 residues. The V gene's germline CDR1 is SGHVS and CDR2 FQNEAQ. Per the study methods: Nucleated cell counts were estimated from reference gene primer amplification. Generated by immunoSEQ multiplex PCR, the TCRdb table keeps only in-frame clones and is missing some. The V and J calls and clone size come from that table; D and trimming were worked out from the DNA. The table has approximately 200,000 clones, about 80% seen once. Specimen: peripheral blood. This clonotype originated in a woman aged 55-75 years with acute or convalescent COVID-19. This rearrangement joins TRBV7-8 to TRBJ1-4; 11 bases are a match to TRBD1. The DNA for the CDR3 is TGTGCCAGCAGCCCCGGGACAGGGGGAGAAAAACTGTTTTTT. It is translated as CASSPGTGGEKLFF.